A single sample gave rise to the 2 T cell receptor beta chains below, sequenced in a study of blood T cell repertoires in COVID-19. Clones were sequenced by immunoSEQ multiplex PCR, and TCRdb holds only the in-frame ones, with some missing. Of 230,000 or so clones listed, more than 75% were seen once; the top ten hold 1.9%. Sequences were obtained from peripheral blood. Receptors were obtained from a man aged 35 to 55 with active or convalescent COVID-19.

This chain joins TRBV5-1 and TRBJ2-6, with D possibly TRBD1 on 5 matching bases. Trimming shortened V by 0 bases and J by 0 bases, and 7 bases separated the two germline ends. The CDR3 sequence is 16 residues long. Germline V gives CDR1 SGHRS, CDR2 YFSETQ. The CDR3: CASSLGQYSGANVLTF. The CDR3 nucleotides are TGCGCCAGCAGCTTGGGACAGTACTCTGGGGCCAACGTCCTGACTTTC.

This clone was observed a few times. The rearrangement joins TRBV7-8 to TRBJ1-6; TRBD1 agrees at 7 bases. Looked up from germline, CDR1 is SGHVS and CDR2 is FQNEAQ. This CDR3 comprises 15 residues. V trimming: 4 bases; J trimming: 7 bases; junction bases outside the gene matches: 7. The CDR3 nucleotides read TGTGCCAGCAGCTCTTACAGGGGCCCCAATTCACCCCTCCACTTT. Protein sequence: CASSSYRGPNSPLHF.